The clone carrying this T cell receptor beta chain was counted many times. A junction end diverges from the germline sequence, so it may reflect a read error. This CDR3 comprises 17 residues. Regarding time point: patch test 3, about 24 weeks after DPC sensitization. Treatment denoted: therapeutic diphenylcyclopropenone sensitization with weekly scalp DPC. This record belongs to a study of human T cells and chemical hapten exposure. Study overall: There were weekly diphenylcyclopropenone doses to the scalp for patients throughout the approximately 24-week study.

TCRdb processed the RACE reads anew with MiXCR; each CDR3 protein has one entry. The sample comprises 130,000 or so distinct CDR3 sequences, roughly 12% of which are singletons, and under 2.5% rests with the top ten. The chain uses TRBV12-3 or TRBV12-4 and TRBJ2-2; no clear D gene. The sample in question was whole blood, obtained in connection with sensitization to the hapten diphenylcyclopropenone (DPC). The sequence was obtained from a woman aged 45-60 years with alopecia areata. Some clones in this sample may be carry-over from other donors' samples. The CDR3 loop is CASRFKAGVLNTGELFF. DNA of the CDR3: TGTGCCAGCCGTTTTAAAGCTGGGGTCCTCAACACCGGGGAGCTGTTTTTT.